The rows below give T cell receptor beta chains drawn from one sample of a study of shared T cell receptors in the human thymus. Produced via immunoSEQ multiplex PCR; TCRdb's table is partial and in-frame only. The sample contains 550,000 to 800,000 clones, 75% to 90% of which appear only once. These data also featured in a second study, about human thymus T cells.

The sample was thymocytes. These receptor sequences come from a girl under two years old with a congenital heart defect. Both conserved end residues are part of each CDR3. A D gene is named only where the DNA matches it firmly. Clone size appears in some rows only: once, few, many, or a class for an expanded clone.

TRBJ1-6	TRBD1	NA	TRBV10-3	CAISAGQVSPLHF	TGTGCCATCAGTGCCGGACAGGTTTCACCCCTCCACTTT
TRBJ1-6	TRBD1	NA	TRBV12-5	CASGRQGGVSNSPLHF	TGTGCTAGTGGTCGACAGGGGGGGGTGAGTAATTCACCCCTCCACTTT
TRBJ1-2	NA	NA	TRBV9	CASSVPLNSYTF	TGTGCCAGCAGCGTACCCCTCAACAGCTACACCTTC
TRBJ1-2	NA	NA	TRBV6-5	CASSYEAGLNYGYTF	TGTGCCAGCAGTTACGAGGCAGGGCTAAACTATGGCTACACCTTC
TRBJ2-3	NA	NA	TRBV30	CAWGWRTSTDTQYF	TGTGCCTGGGGGTGGAGGACTAGCACAGATACGCAGTATTTT
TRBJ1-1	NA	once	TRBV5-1	CASSRGHSMNTEAFF	TGCGCCAGCAGCCGGGGACACTCCATGAACACTGAAGCTTTCTTT
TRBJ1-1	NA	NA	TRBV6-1	CASSEAWGRGMNTEAFF	TGTGCCAGCAGTGAAGCGTGGGGGAGGGGAATGAACACTGAAGCTTTCTTT
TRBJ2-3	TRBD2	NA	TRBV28	CASSPSGGARDTQYF	TGTGCCAGCAGCCCTAGCGGGGGGGCTAGAGATACGCAGTATTTT
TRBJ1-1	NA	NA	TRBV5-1	CASSLVNGLMNTEAFF	TGCGCCAGCAGCTTGGTCAACGGGTTAATGAACACTGAAGCTTTCTTT
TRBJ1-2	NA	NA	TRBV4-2	CASSQSEDYYGYTF	TGTGCCAGCAGCCAATCAGAGGACTACTATGGCTACACCTTC
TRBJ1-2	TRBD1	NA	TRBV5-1	CASSLRGTGGPPYGYTF	TGCGCCAGCAGCTTGAGGGGGACAGGAGGACCCCCCTATGGCTACACCTTC
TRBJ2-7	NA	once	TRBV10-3	CAISESKGRMAEQYF	TGTGCCATCAGTGAGTCGAAGGGGCGGATGGCCGAGCAGTACTTC
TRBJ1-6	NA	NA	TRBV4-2	CASSQYNGGGNSPLHF	TGTGCCAGCAGCCAATATAATGGGGGAGGTAATTCACCCCTCCACTTT
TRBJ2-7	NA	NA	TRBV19	CASSTRQASSYEQYF	TGTGCCAGTAGTACCAGACAGGCGAGCTCCTACGAGCAGTACTTC
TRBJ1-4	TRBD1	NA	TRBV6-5	CASSYSRGISEKLFF	TGTGCCAGCAGTTACTCCAGGGGGATTAGTGAAAAACTGTTTTTT
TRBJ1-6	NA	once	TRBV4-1	CASSQDKFRSDNSPLHF	TGCGCCAGCAGCCAAGATAAATTTAGGAGCGATAATTCACCCCTCCACTTT
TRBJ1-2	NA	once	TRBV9	CASSGGRTGNYGYTF	TGTGCCAGCAGCGGGGGGCGGACGGGGAACTATGGCTACACCTTC
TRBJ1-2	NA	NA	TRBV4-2	CASSQQGGIYGYTF	TGTGCCAGCAGCCAACAAGGGGGTATCTATGGCTACACCTTC
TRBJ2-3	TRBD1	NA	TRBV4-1	CASSQDLGTGTDTQYF	TGCGCCAGCAGCCAAGATTTAGGGACAGGCACAGATACGCAGTATTTT
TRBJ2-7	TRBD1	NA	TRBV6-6	CATGVPWDRAYEQYF	TGTGCCACCGGGGTCCCATGGGACAGGGCCTACGAGCAGTACTTC
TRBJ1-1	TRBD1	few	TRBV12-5	CASGSKTGTGILNTEAFF	TGTGCTAGTGGTTCCAAAACCGGGACAGGGATCCTGAACACTGAAGCTTTCTTT
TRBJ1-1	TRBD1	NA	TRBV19	CASQQGQSEAFF	TGTGCCAGTCAACAGGGACAGAGTGAAGCTTTCTTT
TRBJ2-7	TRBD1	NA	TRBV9	CASSADVGQGRAYEQYF	TGTGCCAGCAGCGCCGATGTGGGACAGGGGCGCGCCTACGAGCAGTACTTC
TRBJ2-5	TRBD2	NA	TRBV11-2	CASSPQASGGWETQYF	TGTGCCAGCAGCCCACAGGCTAGCGGGGGGTGGGAGACCCAGTACTTC
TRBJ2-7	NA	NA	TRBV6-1	CASSEAWRPYEQYF	TGTGCCAGCAGTGAAGCGTGGAGGCCCTACGAGCAGTACTTC
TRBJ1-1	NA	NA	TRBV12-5	CASGPLGGSVIEAFF	TGTGCTAGTGGGCCACTGGGGGGGAGTGTAATTGAAGCTTTCTTT
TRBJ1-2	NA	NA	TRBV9	CASSVSPLEDGGYGYTF	TGTGCCAGCAGCGTGTCTCCCTTGGAGGACGGAGGATATGGCTACACCTTC
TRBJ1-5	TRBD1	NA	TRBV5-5	CASATGQGEGGNQPQHF	TGTGCCAGCGCAACGGGACAGGGCGAAGGGGGCAATCAGCCCCAGCATTTT
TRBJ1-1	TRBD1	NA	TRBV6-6	CASSSPDRGGTEAFF	TGTGCCAGCAGTTCACCCGACAGGGGAGGCACTGAAGCTTTCTTT
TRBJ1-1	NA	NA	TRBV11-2	CASSLNLPGLVAFF	TGTGCCAGCAGCCTAAACCTCCCGGGACTTGTAGCTTTCTTT
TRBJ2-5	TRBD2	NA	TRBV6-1	CASSREGGQETQYF	TGTGCCAGCAGCCGGGAGGGGGGGCAGGAGACCCAGTACTTC
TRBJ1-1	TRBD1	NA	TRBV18	CASSPGFRQGSTEAFF	TGTGCCAGCTCACCCGGATTCAGACAGGGGAGCACTGAAGCTTTCTTT
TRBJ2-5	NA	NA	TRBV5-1	CASSFGRETQYF	TGCGCCAGCAGCTTTGGGAGGGAGACCCAGTACTTC
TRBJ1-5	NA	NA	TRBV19	CASSIAGVGNQPQHF	TGTGCCAGTAGTATAGCAGGGGTGGGCAATCAGCCCCAGCATTTT
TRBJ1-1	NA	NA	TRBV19	CASSIVDRWNTEAFF	TGTGCCAGTAGTATAGTCGACAGGTGGAACACTGAAGCTTTCTTT
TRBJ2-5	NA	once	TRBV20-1	CSADRRETQYF	TGCAGTGCTGATCGCCGGGAGACCCAGTACTTC
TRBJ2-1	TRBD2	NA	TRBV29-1	CSVLDTATSGGDDNEQFF	TGCAGCGTTCTTGATACCGCAACTAGCGGGGGGGATGACAATGAGCAGTTCTTC
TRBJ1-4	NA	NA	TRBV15	CATSRDSRKGEKLFF	TGTGCCACCAGCAGAGATTCCAGGAAAGGTGAAAAACTGTTTTTT
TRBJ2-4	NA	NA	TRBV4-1	CASSQDAGAKGKNIQYF	TGCGCCAGCAGCCAAGACGCGGGGGCGAAGGGCAAAAACATTCAGTACTTC
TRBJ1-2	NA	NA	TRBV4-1	CASSPRGQAYGYTF	TGCGCCAGCAGCCCCCGAGGACAAGCTTATGGCTACACCTTC